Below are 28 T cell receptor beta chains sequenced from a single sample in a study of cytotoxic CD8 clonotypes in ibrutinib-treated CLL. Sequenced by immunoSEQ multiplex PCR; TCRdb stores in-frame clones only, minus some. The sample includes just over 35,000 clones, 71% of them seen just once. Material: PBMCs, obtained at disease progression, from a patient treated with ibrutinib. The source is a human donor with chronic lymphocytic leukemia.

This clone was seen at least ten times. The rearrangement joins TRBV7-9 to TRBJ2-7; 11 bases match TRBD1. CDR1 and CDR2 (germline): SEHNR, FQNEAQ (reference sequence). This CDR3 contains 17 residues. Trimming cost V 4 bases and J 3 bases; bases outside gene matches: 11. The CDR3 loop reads CASSYSPGQGDFYEQYF. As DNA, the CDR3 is TGTGCCAGCAGCTACTCCCCGGGACAGGGGGATTTCTACGAGCAGTACTTC. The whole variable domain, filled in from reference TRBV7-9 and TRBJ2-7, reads DTGVSQNPRHKITKRGQNVTFRCDPISEHNRLYWYRQTLGQGPEFLTYFQNEAQLEKSRLLSDRFSAERPKGSFSTLEIQRTEQGDSAMYLCASSYSPGQGDFYEQYFGPGTRLTVT.

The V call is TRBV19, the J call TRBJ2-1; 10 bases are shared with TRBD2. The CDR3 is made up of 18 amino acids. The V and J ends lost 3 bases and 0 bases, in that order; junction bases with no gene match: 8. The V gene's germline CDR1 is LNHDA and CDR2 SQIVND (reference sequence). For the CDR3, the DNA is TGTGCCAGTAGTATGCTAGCGGGGGCCACTCCCTCCTACAATGAGCAGTTCTTC. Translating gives CASSMLAGATPSYNEQFF. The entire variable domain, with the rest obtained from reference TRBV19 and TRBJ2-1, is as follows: DGGITQSPKYLFRKEGQNVTLSCEQNLNHDAMYWYRQDPGQGLRLIYYSQIVNDFQKGDIAEGYSVSREKKESFPLTVTSAQKNPTAFYLCASSMLAGATPSYNEQFFGPGTRLTVL.

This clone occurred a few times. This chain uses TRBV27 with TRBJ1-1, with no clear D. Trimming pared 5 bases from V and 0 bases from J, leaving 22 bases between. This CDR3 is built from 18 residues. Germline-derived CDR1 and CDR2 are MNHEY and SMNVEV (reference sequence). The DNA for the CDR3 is TGTGCCAGCAGTACCATCGGCCCAATGGGCAGCTTGAACACTGAAGCTTTCTTT. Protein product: CASSTIGPMGSLNTEAFF.

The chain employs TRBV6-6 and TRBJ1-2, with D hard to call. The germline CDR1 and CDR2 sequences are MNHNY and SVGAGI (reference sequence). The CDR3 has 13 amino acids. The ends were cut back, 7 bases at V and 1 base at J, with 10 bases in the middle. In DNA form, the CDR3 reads TGTGCCAGCAAAAGTGCGCTTAACTATGGCTACACCTTC. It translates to CASKSALNYGYTF.

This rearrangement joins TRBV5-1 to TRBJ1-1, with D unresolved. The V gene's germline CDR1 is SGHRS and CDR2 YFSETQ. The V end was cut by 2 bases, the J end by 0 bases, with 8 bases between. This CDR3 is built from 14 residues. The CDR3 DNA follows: TGCGCCAGCAGCTTCGCGGGGATGAACACTGAAGCTTTCTTT. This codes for CASSFAGMNTEAFF.

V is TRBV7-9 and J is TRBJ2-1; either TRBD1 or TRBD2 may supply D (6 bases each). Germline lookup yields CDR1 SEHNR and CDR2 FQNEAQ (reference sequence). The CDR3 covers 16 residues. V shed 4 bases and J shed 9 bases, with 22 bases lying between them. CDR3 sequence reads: CASSSVTGASDGEQFF. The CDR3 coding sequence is TGTGCCAGCAGCTCTGTAACGGGGGCCTCCGACGGTGAGCAGTTCTTC.

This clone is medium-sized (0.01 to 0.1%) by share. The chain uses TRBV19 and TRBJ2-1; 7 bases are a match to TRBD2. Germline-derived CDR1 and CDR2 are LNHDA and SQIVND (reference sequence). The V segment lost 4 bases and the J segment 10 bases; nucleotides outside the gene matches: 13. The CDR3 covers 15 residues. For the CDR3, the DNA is TGTGCCAGTAGTACCTCCTTTGGGGGGGTCAGAGAGCAGTTCTTC. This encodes CASSTSFGGVREQFF.

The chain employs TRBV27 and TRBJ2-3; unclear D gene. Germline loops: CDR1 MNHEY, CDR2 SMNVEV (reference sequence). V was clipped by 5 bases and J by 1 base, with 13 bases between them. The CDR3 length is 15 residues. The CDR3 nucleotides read TGTGCCAGCAGTCTAACCCGGGCCCGCACAGATACGCAGTATTTT. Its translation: CASSLTRARTDTQYF.

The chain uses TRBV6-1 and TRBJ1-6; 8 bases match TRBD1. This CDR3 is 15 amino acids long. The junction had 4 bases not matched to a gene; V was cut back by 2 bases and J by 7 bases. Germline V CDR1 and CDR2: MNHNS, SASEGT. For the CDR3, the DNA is TGTGCCAGCAGTGAAAGGACAGGGTGGAATTCACCCCTCCACTTT. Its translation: CASSERTGWNSPLHF.

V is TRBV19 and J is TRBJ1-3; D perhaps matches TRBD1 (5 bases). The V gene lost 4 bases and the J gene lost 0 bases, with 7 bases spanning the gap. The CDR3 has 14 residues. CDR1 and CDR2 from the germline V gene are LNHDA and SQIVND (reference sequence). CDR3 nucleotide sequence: TGTGCCAGTAGTAGGGGCCTCTCTGGAAACACCATATATTTT. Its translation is CASSRGLSGNTIYF. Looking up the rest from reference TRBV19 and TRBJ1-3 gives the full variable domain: DGGITQSPKYLFRKEGQNVTLSCEQNLNHDAMYWYRQDPGQGLRLIYYSQIVNDFQKGDIAEGYSVSREKKESFPLTVTSAQKNPTAFYLCASSRGLSGNTIYFGEGSWLTVV.

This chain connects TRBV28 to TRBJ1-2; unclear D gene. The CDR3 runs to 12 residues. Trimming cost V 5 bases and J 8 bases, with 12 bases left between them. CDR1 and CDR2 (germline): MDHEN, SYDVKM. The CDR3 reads CASSVERRGYTF. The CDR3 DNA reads TGTGCCAGCAGTGTAGAGCGTAGGGGCTACACCTTC.

CDR3 loop: CASSLGETYYEQYF. CDR3 in DNA: TGCGCCAGCAGCTTGGGTGAAACGTACTACGAGCAGTACTTC. The rearrangement links TRBV5-1 to TRBJ2-7; no clear D gene. Germline-derived CDR1 and CDR2 are SGHRS and YFSETQ. Trimming took 0 bases from V and 3 from J, leaving 10 bases between them. The length of the CDR3 is 14 residues. The full variable domain, with the rest looked up from reference TRBV5-1 and TRBJ2-7, is KAGVTQTPRYLIKTRGQQVTLSCSPISGHRSVSWYQQTPGQGLQFLFEYFSETQRNKGNFPGRFSGRQFSNSRSEMNVSTLELGDSALYLCASSLGETYYEQYFGPGTRLTVT.

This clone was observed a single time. CDR3 in amino acids: CASSPDWGADEKLFF. CDR3 nucleotides: TGCGCCAGCAGCCCCGATTGGGGGGCCGATGAAAAACTGTTTTTT. The V gene is TRBV5-1, the J gene TRBJ1-4; D may be TRBD1 (6 bases). Germline CDR1 reads SGHRS; CDR2 reads YFSETQ. The CDR3 is made up of 15 amino acids. Between the trimmed V and J ends, which lost 4 bases and 6 bases, there was a span of 16 bases.

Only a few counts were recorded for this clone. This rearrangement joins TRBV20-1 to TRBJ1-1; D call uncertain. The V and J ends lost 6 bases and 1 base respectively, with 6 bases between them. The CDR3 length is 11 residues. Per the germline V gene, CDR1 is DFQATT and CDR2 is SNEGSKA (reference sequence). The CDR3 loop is CSAWGNTEAFF. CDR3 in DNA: TGCAGTGCATGGGGGAACACTGAAGCTTTCTTT.

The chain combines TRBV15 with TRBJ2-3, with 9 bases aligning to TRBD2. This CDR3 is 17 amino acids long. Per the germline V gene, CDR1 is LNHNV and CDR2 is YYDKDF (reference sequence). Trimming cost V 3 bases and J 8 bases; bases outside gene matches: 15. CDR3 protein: CATSRGTSFMEASTQYF. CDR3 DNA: TGTGCCACCAGCAGGGGGACTAGCTTTATGGAAGCGAGTACGCAGTATTTT.

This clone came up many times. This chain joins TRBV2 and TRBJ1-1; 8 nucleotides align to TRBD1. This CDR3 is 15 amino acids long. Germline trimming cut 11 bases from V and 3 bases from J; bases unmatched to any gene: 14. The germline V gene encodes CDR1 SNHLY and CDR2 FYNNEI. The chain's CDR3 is CAGTAGGRRDTEAFF. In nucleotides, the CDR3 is TGTGCCGGGACTGCAGGGGGCAGGAGGGACACTGAAGCTTTCTTT.

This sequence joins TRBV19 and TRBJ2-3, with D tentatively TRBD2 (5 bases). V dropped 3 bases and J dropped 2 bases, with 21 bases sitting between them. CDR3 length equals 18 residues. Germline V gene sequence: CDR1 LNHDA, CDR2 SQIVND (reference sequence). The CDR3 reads CASSINHDRGYYTDTQYF. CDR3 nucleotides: TGTGCCAGTAGTATTAACCACGACCGGGGATATTACACAGATACGCAGTATTTT.

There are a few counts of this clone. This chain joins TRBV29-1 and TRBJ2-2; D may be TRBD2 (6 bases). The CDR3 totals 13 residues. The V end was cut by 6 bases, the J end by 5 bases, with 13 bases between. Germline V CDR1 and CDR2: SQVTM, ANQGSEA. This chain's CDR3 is CSVTGTETGELFF. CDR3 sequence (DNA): TGCAGCGTAACCGGGACTGAAACCGGGGAGCTGTTTTTT.

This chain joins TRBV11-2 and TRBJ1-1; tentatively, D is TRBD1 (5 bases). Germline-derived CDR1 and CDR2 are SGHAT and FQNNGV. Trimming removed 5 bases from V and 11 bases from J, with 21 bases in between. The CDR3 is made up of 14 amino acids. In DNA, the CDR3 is TGTGCCAGCAGCGCCGGCCCAGGGACGAGGCGGGCTTTCTTT. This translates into CASSAGPGTRRAFF.

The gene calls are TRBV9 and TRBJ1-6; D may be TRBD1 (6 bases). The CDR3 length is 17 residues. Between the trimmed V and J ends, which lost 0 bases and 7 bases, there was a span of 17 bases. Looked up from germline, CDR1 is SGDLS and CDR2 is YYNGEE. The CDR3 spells CASSVASRTVKNSPLHF. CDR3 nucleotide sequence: TGTGCCAGCAGCGTAGCTTCTCGGACAGTGAAAAATTCACCCCTCCACTTT.

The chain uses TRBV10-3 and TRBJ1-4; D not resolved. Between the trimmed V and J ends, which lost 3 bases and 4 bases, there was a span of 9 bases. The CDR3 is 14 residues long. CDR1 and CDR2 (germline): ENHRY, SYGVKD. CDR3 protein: CAISEAGFNEKLFF. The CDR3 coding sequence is TGTGCCATCAGTGAAGCAGGTTTTAATGAAAAACTGTTTTTT.

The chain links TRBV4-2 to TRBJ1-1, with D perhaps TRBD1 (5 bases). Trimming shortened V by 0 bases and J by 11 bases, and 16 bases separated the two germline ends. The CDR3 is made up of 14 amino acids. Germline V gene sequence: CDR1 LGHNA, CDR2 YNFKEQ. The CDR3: CASSQDFWDGSAFF. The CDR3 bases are TGTGCCAGCAGCCAAGATTTTTGGGACGGCTCGGCTTTCTTT.

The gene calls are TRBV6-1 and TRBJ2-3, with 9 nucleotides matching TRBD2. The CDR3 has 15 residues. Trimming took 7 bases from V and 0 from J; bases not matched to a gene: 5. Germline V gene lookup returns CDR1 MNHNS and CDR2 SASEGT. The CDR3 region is CASTRLAASTDTQYF. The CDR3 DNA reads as TGTGCCAGCACGAGACTAGCGGCTAGCACAGATACGCAGTATTTT.

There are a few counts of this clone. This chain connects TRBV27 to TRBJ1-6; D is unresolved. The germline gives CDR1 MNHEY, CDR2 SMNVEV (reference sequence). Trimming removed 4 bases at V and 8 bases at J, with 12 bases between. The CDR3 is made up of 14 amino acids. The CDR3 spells CASSWTERDSPLHF. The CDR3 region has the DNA TGTGCCAGCAGTTGGACGGAACGGGATTCACCCCTCCACTTT.

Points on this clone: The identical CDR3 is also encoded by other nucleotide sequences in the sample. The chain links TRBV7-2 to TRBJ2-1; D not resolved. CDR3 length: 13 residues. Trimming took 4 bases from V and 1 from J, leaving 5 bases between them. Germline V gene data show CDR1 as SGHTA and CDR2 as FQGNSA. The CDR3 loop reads CASSSGSYNEQFF. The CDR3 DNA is TGTGCCAGCAGCTCGGGTTCCTACAATGAGCAGTTCTTC.

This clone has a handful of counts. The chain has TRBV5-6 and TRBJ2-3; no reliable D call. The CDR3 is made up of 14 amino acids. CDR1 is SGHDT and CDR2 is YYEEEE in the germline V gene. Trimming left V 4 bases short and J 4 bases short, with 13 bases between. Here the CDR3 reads CASSPTELPDTQYF. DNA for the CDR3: TGTGCCAGCAGCCCGACGGAACTGCCAGATACGCAGTATTTT.

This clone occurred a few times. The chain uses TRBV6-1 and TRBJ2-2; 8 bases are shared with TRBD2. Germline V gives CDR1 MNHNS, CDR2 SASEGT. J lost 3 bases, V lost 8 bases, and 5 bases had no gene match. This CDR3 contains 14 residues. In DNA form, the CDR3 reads TGTGCCAGCCAAGCGGGGGACTACACCGGGGAGCTGTTTTTT. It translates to CASQAGDYTGELFF.

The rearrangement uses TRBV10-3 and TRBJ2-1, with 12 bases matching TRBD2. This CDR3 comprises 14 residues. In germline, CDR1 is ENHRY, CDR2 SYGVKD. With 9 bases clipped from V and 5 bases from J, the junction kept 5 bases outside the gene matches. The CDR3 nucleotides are TGTGCCATTCGAAGGACTAGCGGGGACAATGAGCAGTTCTTC. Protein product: CAIRRTSGDNEQFF.